This T cell receptor (beta chain) was recovered during a study of T cells expressing NK-cell markers. Study summary: In sorted CD3+CD56+NKG2C+, CD3+CD56+NKG2C- and CD3+CD56-NKG2C+ T cells, TCR beta repertoires were obtained.

Following a re-call of the 5' RACE reads, TCRdb has one entry per CDR3 protein and lacks DNA. Its table lists some 600,000 distinct CDR3 sequences. CDR3 length equals 18 residues. Germline V gene sequence: CDR1 SEHNR, CDR2 FQNEAQ (reference sequence). Sequenced sample: blood T cells: a sorted CD56 or NKG2C T cell subset, CD4+ or CD8+ T cells, or bulk PBMC T cells (not recorded which). This clonotype was obtained from a young man in good health. The V and J genes are TRBV7-9 and TRBJ2-1; the TRBD1 assignment by TCRdb is unverifiable without DNA. CDR3 sequence: CASSHSPLSGVSTNEQFF.